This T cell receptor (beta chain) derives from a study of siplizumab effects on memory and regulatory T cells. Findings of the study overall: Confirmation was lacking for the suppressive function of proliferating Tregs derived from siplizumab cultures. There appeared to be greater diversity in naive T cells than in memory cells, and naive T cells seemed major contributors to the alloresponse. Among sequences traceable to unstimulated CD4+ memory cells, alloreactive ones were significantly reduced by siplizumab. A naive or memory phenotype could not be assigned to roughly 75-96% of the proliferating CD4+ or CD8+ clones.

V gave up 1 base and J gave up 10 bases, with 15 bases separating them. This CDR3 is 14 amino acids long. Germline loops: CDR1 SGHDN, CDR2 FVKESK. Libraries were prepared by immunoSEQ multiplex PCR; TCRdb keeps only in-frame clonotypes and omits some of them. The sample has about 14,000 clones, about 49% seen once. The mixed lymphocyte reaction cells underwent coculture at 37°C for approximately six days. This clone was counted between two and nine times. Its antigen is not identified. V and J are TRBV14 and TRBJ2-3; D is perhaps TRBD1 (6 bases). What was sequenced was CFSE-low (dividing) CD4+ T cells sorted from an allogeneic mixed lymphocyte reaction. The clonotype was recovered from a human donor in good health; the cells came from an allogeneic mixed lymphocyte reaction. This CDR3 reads CASSQVTGRLAQYF. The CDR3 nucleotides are TGTGCCAGCAGCCAAGTGACAGGCCGCCTGGCGCAGTATTTT.